The source of this TCR beta chain is a study of post-analysis software for immune sequencing data. In the study overall: The disease courses covered relapsing-remitting, secondary progressive and progressive-relapsing multiple sclerosis. Whole-study findings and limits: Controls showed significantly higher normalized Chao1 diversity than did multiple sclerosis patients. Compared with controls, patients had more of about 5 TRBV segments, including TRBV5-6, TRBV5-1 and TRBV20-1. Samples sharing a preparation batch grouped tightly together when assessed by F measure.

The library was made from cDNA and included unique molecular identifiers. One entry per CDR3 protein results from TCRdb running MiXCR on the PCR reads. The sample holds around 400,000 distinct CDR3 sequences, approximately 37% seen once. Concerning this clonotype: Its specificity is unknown.

The junction had 7 bases not matched to a gene; V was cut back by 2 bases and J by 5 bases. The CDR3 has 15 amino acids. CDR1 and CDR2 from the germline V gene are MNHNY and SVGAGI (reference sequence). This sequence joins TRBV6-6 and TRBJ1-1; 8 bases fit TRBD1. This sequence originates from a girl aged 2 to 10 with multiple sclerosis. The specimen was blood. DNA of the CDR3: TGTGCCAGCAGTTACCTGACAGGGGAAAGTACTGAAGCTTTCTTT. This codes for CASSYLTGESTEAFF.